Listed here is a single T cell receptor beta chain. This sample is drawn from a study of blood T cell repertoires in COVID-19. Turning to the study itself: Sources were T cells, B-cell-depleted T cells, or PBMCs; the material itself was cDNA or gDNA.

In germline, CDR1 is LNHDA, CDR2 SQIVND (reference sequence). CDR3 size: 17 residues. Trimming shortened V by 1 base and J by 2 bases, and 17 bases separated the two germline ends. Individuals drawn from 24 US areas were about 18 to 95 years old. Donors were grouped by their self-reported clinical history. Two negative PCRs, clearance, or symptom resolution had been documented for recovered Cohort 3 donors. Assay used: immunoSEQ multiplex PCR; TCRdb lists only in-frame clones, some missing. The data hold fewer than 350,000 clones, with around 85% observed a single time. The sample consisted of PBMCs or T cells enriched from blood (not recorded which). The chain uses TRBV19 and TRBJ2-5, with D possibly TRBD2 on 5 matching bases. The sequence derives from a woman aged 35 to 49 who had recovered from COVID-19. Here the CDR3 reads CASSIGPSAGLQETQYF. In DNA, the CDR3 is TGTGCCAGTAGTATAGGGCCCTCGGCGGGTCTGCAAGAGACCCAGTACTTC.